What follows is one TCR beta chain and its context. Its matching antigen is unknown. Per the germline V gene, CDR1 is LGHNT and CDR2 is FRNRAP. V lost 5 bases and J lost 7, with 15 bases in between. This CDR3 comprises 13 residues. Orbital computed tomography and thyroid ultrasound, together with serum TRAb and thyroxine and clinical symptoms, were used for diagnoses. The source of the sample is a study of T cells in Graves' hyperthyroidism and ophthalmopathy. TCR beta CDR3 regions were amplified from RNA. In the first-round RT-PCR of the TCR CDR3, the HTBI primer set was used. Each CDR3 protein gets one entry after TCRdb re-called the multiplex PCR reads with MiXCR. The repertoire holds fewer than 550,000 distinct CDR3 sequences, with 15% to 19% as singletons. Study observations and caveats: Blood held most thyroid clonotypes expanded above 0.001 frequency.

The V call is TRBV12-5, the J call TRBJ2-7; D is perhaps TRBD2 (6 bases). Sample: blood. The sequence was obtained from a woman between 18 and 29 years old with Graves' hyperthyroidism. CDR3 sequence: CASGPSPAGEQYF. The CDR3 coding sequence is TGTGCTAGTGGTCCGAGCCCCGCGGGAGAGCAGTACTTC.